Presented here are 27 T cell receptor beta chains from one specimen sequenced in a study of blood T cell repertoires in COVID-19. The protocol was immunoSEQ multiplex PCR, while the TCRdb copy is restricted to in-frame clones and leaves out a portion. Of some 160,000 clones listed, 89% were seen once; the top ten hold approximately 3%. Sequencing was done on a sample of peripheral blood. The receptors come from a man aged 60-69 years with acute or convalescent COVID-19.

The chain links TRBV28 to TRBJ1-1; 7 nucleotides line up with TRBD1. J was trimmed by 6 bases and V by 8 bases; bases with no gene match: 9. The CDR3 totals 13 residues. Germline CDR1 is MDHEN and CDR2 is SYDVKM. The CDR3 sequence: CASYQKGAAEAFF. DNA for the CDR3: TGTGCCAGCTACCAAAAGGGGGCGGCTGAAGCTTTCTTT. Full variable domain (rest looked up from reference TRBV28 and TRBJ1-1): DVKVTQSSRYLVKRTGEKVFLECVQDMDHENMFWYRQDPGLGLRLIYFSYDVKMKEKGDIPEGYSVSREKKERFSLILESASTNQTSMYLCASYQKGAAEAFFGQGTRLTVV.

The gene calls are TRBV2 and TRBJ1-6; D is unresolved. The CDR3 loop spans 15 amino acids. Germline V CDR1 and CDR2: SNHLY, FYNNEI. V dropped 8 bases and J dropped 0 bases, with 11 bases sitting between them. CDR3 sequence reads: CASVAGSSYNSPLHF. The CDR3, as DNA: TGTGCCAGCGTGGCTGGCAGCTCCTATAATTCACCCCTCCACTTT.

The chain couples TRBV11-2 to TRBJ2-7; a possible D gene is TRBD1 (6 bases). Germline CDR1 and CDR2: SGHAT and FQNNGV. The CDR3 is 13 residues long. V was shortened by 5 bases and J by 5 bases, with 13 bases between the two germline ends. The DNA of the CDR3 is TGTGCCAGCAGCACAGGGTTCATGAACGAGCAGTACTTC. Its translation is CASSTGFMNEQYF. Filled out from reference TRBV11-2 and TRBJ2-7, the complete variable domain reads EAGVAQSPRYKIIEKRQSVAFWCNPISGHATLYWYQQILGQGPKLLIQFQNNGVVDDSQLPKDRFSAERLKGVDSTLKIQPAKLEDSAVYLCASSTGFMNEQYFGPGTRLTVT.

CDR3 in DNA: TGTGCCAGCAGCTTAGCCAGGGATTCTGAGCAGTTCTTC. As protein: CASSLARDSEQFF. This rearrangement joins TRBV11-2 to TRBJ2-1; TRBD1 is a possible D gene (5 bases). From germline, CDR1 is SGHAT and CDR2 FQNNGV. This CDR3 has 13 residues. V lost 1 base to trimming and J lost 9 bases, with 10 bases between them.

The chain is built from TRBV4-1 and TRBJ2-2, with D maybe TRBD1 (6 bases). V dropped 2 bases and J dropped 0 bases, with 10 bases sitting between them. Germline V gene lookup returns CDR1 MGHRA and CDR2 YSYEKL. The CDR3 consists of 16 residues. The CDR3 region is CASSQQGLPNTGELFF. CDR3 sequence (DNA): TGCGCCAGCAGCCAACAGGGGCTACCGAACACCGGGGAGCTGTTTTTT.

The chain employs TRBV4-2 and TRBJ2-6, with D maybe TRBD2 (6 bases). The CDR3 spans 16 residues. V was shortened by 5 bases and J by 4 bases, with 15 bases between the two germline ends. Germline V gene data show CDR1 as LGHNA and CDR2 as YNFKEQ. The DNA for the CDR3 is TGTGCCAGCAGCTACCGCGGGGCTCCCGGGGCCAACGTCCTGACTTTC. Translating gives CASSYRGAPGANVLTF.

This rearrangement joins TRBV3-1 (or the pseudogene TRBV3-2) to TRBJ1-2; tentative D call: TRBD1 (6 bases). CDR3 length: 15 amino acids. CDR1 and CDR2 from the germline V gene are LGHDT and YNNKEL (reference sequence). The germline V and J ends were trimmed by 1 base and 4 bases, with 13 bases remaining between them. The CDR3 here is CASSQGGGARYGYTF. CDR3 DNA sequence: TGTGCCAGCAGCCAAGGAGGGGGGGCCCGCTATGGCTACACCTTC.

This clone turned up a few times. The chain carries TRBV7-6 and TRBJ2-7; TRBD2 agrees at 8 bases. The CDR3 consists of 14 residues. J lost 6 bases, V lost 4 bases, and 8 bases had no gene match. Germline CDR1 and CDR2: SGHVS and FNYEAQ. This CDR3 reads CASSSGGGKGEQYF. DNA of the CDR3: TGTGCCAGCAGCTCGGGGGGGGGCAAGGGCGAGCAGTACTTC.

This chain connects TRBV6-5 to TRBJ1-1, with D possibly being TRBD1 (6 bases). Germline V gives CDR1 MNHEY, CDR2 SVGAGI. The V gene lost 4 bases and the J gene lost 1 base, with 13 bases spanning the gap. CDR3 length: 15 residues. In DNA, the CDR3 is TGTGCCAGCAGTTGGGGAATGACAGGGAACACTGAAGCTTTCTTT. It codes for CASSWGMTGNTEAFF.

CDR3 loop: CATPEQTEAFF. The CDR3 nucleotides are TGTGCCACCCCAGAACAGACCGAAGCTTTCTTT. V gene TRBV24-1 combines with J gene TRBJ1-1; no clear D. Germline CDR1 KGHDR, CDR2 SFDVKD. The CDR3 covers 11 residues. V lost 9 bases and J 8 bases, leaving 12 bases between the germline ends.

The chain recombines TRBV5-1 with TRBJ1-1; no definite D call. The CDR3 consists of 15 residues. V was trimmed by 1 base and J by 0 bases, leaving 10 bases between them. Germline V gives CDR1 SGHRS, CDR2 YFSETQ. CDR3 sequence reads: CASSLSRGVNTEAFF. Written as DNA, the CDR3 is TGCGCCAGCAGCTTGAGTCGGGGAGTGAACACTGAAGCTTTCTTT.

The V gene is TRBV4-1, the J gene TRBJ1-1; D is ambiguous. CDR3 length: 14 amino acids. The germline V gene has CDR1 MGHRA and CDR2 YSYEKL. Trimming took 9 bases from V and 2 from J, leaving 16 bases between them. The DNA for the CDR3 is TGCGCCAGTACCCAGGAAACCTCAAACACTGAAGCTTTCTTT. Protein product: CASTQETSNTEAFF.

This chain uses TRBV19 with TRBJ1-2; no clear D gene. The CDR3 covers 12 residues. Germline values: CDR1 LNHDA, CDR2 SQIVND (reference sequence). Trimming pared 10 bases from V and 4 bases from J, leaving 13 bases between. CDR3 in DNA: TGTGCCACCCGACCCCCAGGCTATGGCTACACCTTC. Translating it yields CATRPPGYGYTF.

This rearrangement joins TRBV4-3 to TRBJ2-3, with 8 bases matching TRBD2. Losses at the gene ends were 3 bases for V and 0 bases for J; bases not matched to a gene: 2. Germline CDR1 and CDR2: LGHNA and YSLEER. This CDR3 comprises 15 residues. The CDR3 region is CASSHRGGSTDTQYF. The CDR3 coding sequence is TGCGCCAGCAGCCATCGGGGGGGGAGCACAGATACGCAGTATTTT.

The V gene is TRBV5-1, the J gene TRBJ1-6, with a tentative D call TRBD1 (5 bases). This CDR3 comprises 21 residues. Germline CDR1 is SGHRS and CDR2 is YFSETQ. V shed 1 base and J shed 7 bases, with 30 bases lying between them. DNA of the CDR3: TGCGCCAGCAGCTTGAAGGGGTTCCTCGGGCCGACGACCTCGCAAAATTCACCCCTCCACTTT. It codes for CASSLKGFLGPTTSQNSPLHF.

This clone was seen a single time. The chain carries TRBV5-1 and TRBJ2-6, with no clear D. The ends were cut back, 2 bases at V and 0 bases at J, with 6 bases in the middle. The CDR3 is 15 residues long. Germline CDR1 and CDR2: SGHRS and YFSETQ. CDR3 nucleotides: TGCGCCAGCAGCTTTACAGTCTCTGGGGCCAACGTCCTGACTTTC. Protein sequence: CASSFTVSGANVLTF.

The chain is built from TRBV6-5 and TRBJ1-2; the D is unclear. Trimming cost V 2 bases and J 0 bases, with 13 bases left between them. Germline-derived CDR1 and CDR2 are MNHEY and SVGAGI. The CDR3 sequence is 16 residues long. This CDR3 reads CASSYLSGLANYGYTF. The CDR3 region has the DNA TGTGCCAGCAGTTACCTATCGGGTCTCGCTAACTATGGCTACACCTTC.

The chain joins TRBV5-4 to TRBJ1-1; 7 nucleotides line up with TRBD1. Germline trimming cut 4 bases from V and 1 base from J; bases unmatched to any gene: 4. The CDR3 consists of 14 residues. The germline V gene has CDR1 SGHNT and CDR2 YYREEE (reference sequence). The CDR3 loop reads CASSMTGSNTEAFF. The CDR3 DNA reads as TGTGCCAGCAGCATGACAGGGTCGAACACTGAAGCTTTCTTT.

V and J are TRBV4-2 and TRBJ2-4, with 12 bases that match TRBD2. The CDR3 has 19 amino acids. In germline, CDR1 is LGHNA, CDR2 YNFKEQ. Trimming at V came to 1 base and at J to 0 bases, leaving 7 bases not matched to a gene. CDR3 protein: CASSQVPSGGARAKNIQYF. The CDR3 DNA reads TGTGCCAGCAGCCAAGTCCCTAGCGGGGGGGCCCGAGCCAAAAACATTCAGTACTTC.

The chain links TRBV10-3 to TRBJ1-4, with TRBD1 matching over 7 bases. The CDR3 loop spans 14 amino acids. Per germline, CDR1 ENHRY and CDR2 SYGVKD. V trimming: 6 bases; J trimming: 8 bases; junction bases outside the gene matches: 9. Here the CDR3 reads CAIRDDGQAEKLFF. In DNA, the CDR3 is TGTGCCATCAGAGATGATGGACAGGCAGAAAAACTGTTTTTT.

There are a few counts of this clone. This chain links TRBV3-1 (or the pseudogene TRBV3-2) with TRBJ1-5; TRBD1 might be the D (6 bases). The ends were cut back, 4 bases at V and 8 bases at J, with 12 bases in the middle. Germline V gene sequence: CDR1 LGHDT, CDR2 YNNKEL (reference sequence). This CDR3 comprises 13 residues. This CDR3 reads CASSLGGLEPQHF. CDR3 bases: TGTGCCAGCAGCCTGGGGGGGCTGGAGCCCCAGCATTTT.

This rearrangement joins TRBV2 to TRBJ1-3; TRBD1 is a possible D gene (6 bases). Germline V gene data show CDR1 as SNHLY and CDR2 as FYNNEI. V dropped 4 bases and J dropped 4 bases, with 14 bases sitting between them. This CDR3 is 15 amino acids long. CDR3 nucleotides: TGTGCCAGCAGTGTACGGGGGGGCGACGGAAACACCATATATTTT. This translates into CASSVRGGDGNTIYF.

The chain employs TRBV2 and TRBJ2-1, with 10 bases aligning to TRBD1. Germline CDR1 SNHLY, CDR2 FYNNEI. This CDR3 has 15 amino acids. V was clipped by 8 bases and J by 4 bases; unmatched bases: 8. CDR3 protein: CASVSDRGSYNEQFF. The CDR3 DNA sequence: TGTGCCAGCGTCTCGGACAGGGGGTCTTACAATGAGCAGTTCTTC.

CDR3 in DNA: TGTGCCAGCAGTTACCTGTCCCAGGAGACCCAGTACTTC. The encoded protein is CASSYLSQETQYF. The chain links TRBV6-5 to TRBJ2-5, with D uncertain. Germline V gives CDR1 MNHEY, CDR2 SVGAGI. CDR3 length: 13 residues. Trimming removed 2 bases from V and 5 bases from J, with 9 bases in between.

The chain recombines TRBV19 with TRBJ2-1, with D maybe TRBD2 (6 bases). The CDR3 covers 14 residues. CDR1 LNHDA and CDR2 SQIVND come from the germline V gene (reference sequence). V was clipped by 6 bases and J by 3 bases, with 12 bases between them. The CDR3 nucleotides are TGTGCCAGTAGCCGGAGGGCCGGCTACAATGAGCAGTTCTTC. Translated, it gives CASSRRAGYNEQFF.

The chain carries TRBV9 and TRBJ1-3; D possibly corresponds to TRBD1 (6 bases). Trimming shortened V by 3 bases and J by 7 bases, and 14 bases separated the two germline ends. Germline V gene lookup returns CDR1 SGDLS and CDR2 YYNGEE. The CDR3 extends over 14 amino acids. The CDR3: CASSERNRANTIYF. Written as DNA, the CDR3 is TGTGCCAGCAGCGAGAGGAACAGGGCTAACACCATATATTTT.

V is TRBV19 and J is TRBJ1-6; 7 nucleotides line up with TRBD1. There are 17 residues in the CDR3. V shed 4 bases and J 7 bases; nucleotides not matched to a gene: 13. Germline V CDR1 and CDR2: LNHDA, SQIVND (reference sequence). The CDR3 loop is CASSKPTGQSINSPLHF. DNA of the CDR3: TGTGCCAGTAGTAAGCCGACAGGGCAATCCATAAATTCACCCCTCCACTTT.